These 18 T cell receptor beta chains originate from one sample sequenced in a study of T cells in Graves' hyperthyroidism and ophthalmopathy. Using RNA transcripts as the source, TCR beta CDR3 regions were amplified. TCR CDR3 regions were first amplified by RT-PCR with HTBI primers. TCRdb processed the multiplex PCR reads anew with MiXCR; each CDR3 protein has one entry. This table holds about 420,000 distinct CDR3 sequences, roughly an eighth found once. Sequencing was performed on blood. These receptors were taken from a young woman with Graves' hyperthyroidism.

Comments on this clonotype: Since a much larger clone is just one base distant, this may be a read error. This sequence joins TRBV7-3 and TRBJ1-6; D gene unclear. The germline V gene encodes CDR1 SGHTA and CDR2 FQGTGA. The CDR3 runs to 17 residues. For the CDR3, the DNA is TGTGCCAGCAGCTTAACGTTAGGCGGAAACTATAGTTCACCCCTCCACTTT. Its protein product is CASSLTLGGNYSSPLHF.

V usage is TRBV20-1 and J usage is TRBJ1-5; D is ambiguous. Per the germline V gene, CDR1 is DFQATT and CDR2 is SNEGSKA (reference sequence). The length of the CDR3 is 14 residues. Trimming shortened V by 0 bases and J by 7 bases, and 13 bases separated the two germline ends. The DNA for the CDR3 is TGCAGTGCTAGAGATAGGGCAGCCTTGCAGCCCCAGCATTTT. Protein product: CSARDRAALQPQHF.

This clonotype was counted ten times or more. This rearrangement joins TRBV20-1 to TRBJ2-1; TRBD2 agrees at 7 bases. The CDR3 sequence is 12 residues long. Germline V gene lookup returns CDR1 DFQATT and CDR2 SNEGSKA (reference sequence). The junction had 5 bases not matched to a gene; V was cut back by 5 bases and J by 7 bases. This chain's CDR3 is CSAGGLQNEQFF. CDR3 DNA: TGCAGTGCTGGGGGACTACAGAATGAGCAGTTCTTC.

As concerns this clonotype: A much larger clone differs by one base, so this may be a read error. This CDR3 is missing its conserved last phenylalanine or tryptophan, likely due to a read error. J is TRBJ1-2 and V is TRBV12-3 or TRBV12-4; D possibly corresponds to TRBD1 (5 bases). The CDR3 consists of 13 residues. Trimming took 4 bases from V and 5 from J, leaving 11 bases between them. The CDR3 sequence: CASSSGLGYGYTL. CDR3 DNA: TGTGCCAGCAGTTCGGGACTTGGGTATGGCTACACCCTC.

This clonotype showed up many times. V is TRBV12-3 or TRBV12-4 and J is TRBJ1-5; no reliable D call. The V and J ends lost 6 bases and 0 bases respectively, with 9 bases between them. This CDR3 contains 14 residues. The CDR3 bases are TGTGCCAGCAGCCGCCAAATTAGCAATCAGCCCCAGCATTTT. This sequence encodes CASSRQISNQPQHF.

This clonotype was detected a few times. The chain employs TRBV29-1 and TRBJ2-3, with 10 nucleotides matching TRBD1. Germline values: CDR1 SQVTM, CDR2 ANQGSEA. The CDR3 is made up of 16 amino acids. The V segment lost 2 bases and the J segment 4 bases; nucleotides outside the gene matches: 9. The CDR3 DNA sequence: TGCAGCGTTGAAAACCCGGGACAGGGGAGCCCAGATACGCAGTATTTT. Translating gives CSVENPGQGSPDTQYF.

This clonotype was counted at least ten times. V is TRBV2 and J is TRBJ2-3; possibly TRBD2 for D (7 bases). Germline V CDR1 and CDR2: SNHLY, FYNNEI. CDR3 size: 13 residues. Trimming took off 11 bases at V and 2 bases at J, with 14 bases between the two ends. CDR3 nucleotides: TGTGCCTCCGGGGGGCCTTTCACAGATACGCAGTATTTT. This translates into CASGGPFTDTQYF.

At least ten counts were recorded for this clonotype. The rearrangement uses TRBV28 and TRBJ1-2; D is undetermined. Germline V lookup: CDR1 MDHEN, CDR2 SYDVKM. Trimming cost V 4 bases and J 4 bases, with 10 bases left between them. The CDR3 has 13 amino acids. CDR3 residues: CASSWSGSYGYTF. The CDR3 coding sequence is TGTGCCAGCAGTTGGTCGGGCAGCTATGGCTACACCTTC.

In its sample, this clonotype was seen many times. The chain is built from TRBV6-2 or TRBV6-3 and TRBJ2-1, with D tentatively TRBD2 (6 bases). In germline, CDR1 is MNHEY, CDR2 SVGEGT. With 4 bases removed from V and 3 bases from J, the gap between germline ends came to 7 bases. This CDR3 spans 13 amino acids. The DNA of the CDR3 is TGTGCCAGCAGTTCTAGCGACTACAATGAGCAGTTCTTC. Encoded protein: CASSSSDYNEQFF.

The sample holds many counts of this clonotype. The V and J genes are TRBV7-9 and TRBJ1-5; D possibly corresponds to TRBD1 (6 bases). V was shortened by 5 bases and J by 7 bases, with 12 bases between the two germline ends. This CDR3 region has 13 residues. CDR1 and CDR2 (germline): SEHNR, FQNEAQ (reference sequence). CDR3 amino acids: CASSTGHRQPQHF. The CDR3 DNA sequence: TGTGCCAGCAGCACGGGACACCGACAGCCCCAGCATTTT.

To note about this clonotype: A much larger clone lies one base from this, so it may be a read error. V and J are TRBV10-3 and TRBJ1-5; TRBD1 matches at 8 bases. J gave up 9 bases and V 4 bases, and 8 bases lay outside the gene matches. Germline lookup yields CDR1 ENHRY and CDR2 SYGVKD. The CDR3 consists of 14 residues. The CDR3 nucleotides read TGTGCCATCAGTGGGACGGACAGGGCCGGGCCCCAGCATTTT. Its protein product is CAISGTDRAGPQHF.

This chain links TRBV10-3 with TRBJ1-3, with TRBD1 matching over 9 bases. J lost 0 bases, V lost 6 bases, and 6 bases had no gene match. Germline V gives CDR1 ENHRY, CDR2 SYGVKD. The CDR3 contains 16 residues. The CDR3 here is CAIRLSDRGSGNTIYF. Written as DNA, the CDR3 is TGTGCCATCAGACTCTCGGACAGGGGCTCTGGAAACACCATATATTTT.

This clonotype has ten or more counts. The rearrangement uses TRBV20-1 and TRBJ2-1; TRBD1 matches at 9 bases. This CDR3 spans 13 amino acids. V gave up 4 bases and J gave up 7 bases; unmatched junction bases: 5. The germline V gene encodes CDR1 DFQATT and CDR2 SNEGSKA (reference sequence). The CDR3, as DNA: TGCAGTGCTACCGGGACAGGGTATAATGAGCAGTTCTTC. Translated, it gives CSATGTGYNEQFF.

This clonotype was seen many times. This sequence joins TRBV7-9 and TRBJ2-3, with 7 bases aligning to TRBD2. In germline, CDR1 is SEHNR, CDR2 FQNEAQ (reference sequence). The CDR3 contains 16 residues. V trimming: 5 bases; J trimming: 4 bases; junction bases outside the gene matches: 12. In nucleotides, the CDR3 is TGTGCCAGCAGCCCGATCCGCGGGAGAGGCCCAGATACGCAGTATTTT. Residues: CASSPIRGRGPDTQYF. Using reference TRBV7-9 and TRBJ2-3 for the parts outside the CDR3, the full variable domain is DTGVSQNPRHKITKRGQNVTFRCDPISEHNRLYWYRQTLGQGPEFLTYFQNEAQLEKSRLLSDRFSAERPKGSFSTLEIQRTEQGDSAMYLCASSPIRGRGPDTQYFGPGTRLTVL.

At least ten counts were recorded for this clonotype. Here the CDR3 reads CSAETSGTKSYNEQFF. Here the CDR3 DNA reads TGCAGTGCCGAGACTAGCGGGACGAAGTCCTACAATGAGCAGTTCTTC. V and J are TRBV20-1 and TRBJ2-1, with TRBD2 identical over 11 bases. The J segment lost 1 base and the V segment lost 6 bases, leaving 8 bases of the junction unmatched. The CDR3 extends over 16 amino acids. Per germline, CDR1 DFQATT and CDR2 SNEGSKA (reference sequence).

The chain recombines TRBV6-1 with TRBJ1-5; no clear D. In germline, CDR1 is MNHNS, CDR2 SASEGT. The V end was cut by 0 bases, the J end by 3 bases, with 12 bases between. This CDR3 comprises 16 residues. The CDR3 region is CASSEAVSHLNQPQHF. CDR3 sequence (DNA): TGTGCCAGCAGTGAAGCGGTTTCACACCTCAATCAGCCCCAGCATTTT.

The chain uses TRBV30 and TRBJ2-3; the match to TRBD1 covers 10 bases. This CDR3 has 14 residues. Germline V lookup: CDR1 GTSNPN, CDR2 SVGIG (reference sequence). The trim removed 8 bases at V and 2 bases at J, leaving 7 bases unmatched. The CDR3 coding sequence is TGTGCCGGATCGGGACAGGGGATCACAGATACGCAGTATTTT. It is translated as CAGSGQGITDTQYF. The variable domain in full, with the rest retrieved from reference TRBV30 and TRBJ2-3, is SQTIHQWPATLVQPVGSPLSLECTVEGTSNPNLYWYRQAAGRGLQLLFYSVGIGQISSEVPQNLSASRPQDRQFILSSKKLLLSDSGFYLCAGSGQGITDTQYFGPGTRLTVL.

At least ten counts were recorded for this clonotype. The chain recombines TRBV20-1 with TRBJ2-5; 8 nucleotides line up with TRBD2. The germline V gene has CDR1 DFQATT and CDR2 SNEGSKA (reference sequence). Losses at the gene ends were 1 base for V and 3 bases for J; bases not matched to a gene: 10. This CDR3 is built from 16 residues. Here the CDR3 reads CSARGQLAGTKETQYF. For the CDR3, the DNA is TGCAGTGCTAGAGGTCAGTTAGCGGGAACCAAAGAGACCCAGTACTTC.